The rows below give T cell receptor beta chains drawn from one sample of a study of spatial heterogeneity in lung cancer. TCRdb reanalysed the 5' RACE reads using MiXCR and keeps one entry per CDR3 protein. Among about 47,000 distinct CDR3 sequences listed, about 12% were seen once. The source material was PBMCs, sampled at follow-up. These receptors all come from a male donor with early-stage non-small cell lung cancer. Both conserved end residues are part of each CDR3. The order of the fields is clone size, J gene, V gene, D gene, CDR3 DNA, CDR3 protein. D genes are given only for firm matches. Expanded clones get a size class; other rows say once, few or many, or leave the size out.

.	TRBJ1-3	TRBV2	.	TGTGCCAGCAGAGAGACGTATTCTGGAAACACCATATATTTT	CASRETYSGNTIYF
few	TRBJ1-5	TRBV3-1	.	TGTGCCAGCAGCCGAGCCCAGGGCGGAGAGCCCCAGCATTTT	CASSRAQGGEPQHF
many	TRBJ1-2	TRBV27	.	TGTGCCAGCAGTTGGGCCCGTGGGTATGGCTACACCTTC	CASSWARGYGYTF
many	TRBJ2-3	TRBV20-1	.	TGCAGTGCTAGAGATAATCTGGCTAGCGATACGCAGTATTTT	CSARDNLASDTQYF
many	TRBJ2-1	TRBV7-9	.	TGTGCCAGCAGCTTTCTCGACCTCATCTTATACAATGAGCAGTTCTTC	CASSFLDLILYNEQFF
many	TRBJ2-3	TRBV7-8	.	TGTGCCAGCAGCTTAATGGGATTGGGTGCGGATACGCAGTATTTT	CASSLMGLGADTQYF
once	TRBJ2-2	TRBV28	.	.	CASSEDSAVYLCASSSQNTGELFF
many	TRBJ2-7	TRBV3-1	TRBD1	TGTGCCAGCAGCCAAGGGACAGGGAACTACGAGCAGTACTTC	CASSQGTGNYEQYF
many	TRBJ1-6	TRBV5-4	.	TGTGCCAGCAGCTTGGAGGCAGTCCGTTTCCCCCTCCACTTT	CASSLEAVRFPLHF
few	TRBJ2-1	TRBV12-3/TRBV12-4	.	TGTGCCAGCAGTTTCCCCTTCGATGAGCAGTTCTTC	CASSFPFDEQFF
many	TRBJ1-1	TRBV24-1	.	TGTGCCACCAGTGATTCGGGCAGGGGTGAAGCTTTCTTT	CATSDSGRGEAFF
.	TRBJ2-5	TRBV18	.	TGTGCCAGCTCACCACCCCCCGCGGAGGGAGAGACCCAGTACTTC	CASSPPPAEGETQYF
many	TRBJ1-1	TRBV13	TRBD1	TGTGCCAGCAGCTTCAGGACAGGGGGCGTTCTGGGAACTGAAGCTTTCTTT	CASSFRTGGVLGTEAFF
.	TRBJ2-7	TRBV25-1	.	TGTGCCAGCAGTGCCCGGGGGCGAGGCGAGCAGTACTTC	CASSARGRGEQYF
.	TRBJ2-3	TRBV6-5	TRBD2	TGTGCCAGCAGTTATGGGACTAGCGGGGCCGCCACAGATACGCAGTATTTT	CASSYGTSGAATDTQYF
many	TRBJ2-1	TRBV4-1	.	TGCGCCAGCAGCCAAGATCGGGCAGGGCAGGTGCAGTTCTTC	CASSQDRAGQVQFF
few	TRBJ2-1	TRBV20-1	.	TGCAGTGCTACTGCAGGGGCGTACAATGAGCAGTTCTTC	CSATAGAYNEQFF
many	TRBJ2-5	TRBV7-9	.	TGTGCCAGCAGCTTAGTGACGGGACAAGAGACCCAGTACTTC	CASSLVTGQETQYF
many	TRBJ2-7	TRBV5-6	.	TGTGCCAGCAGCTATGGGCGGGTTCTATCCTACGAGCAGTACTTC	CASSYGRVLSYEQYF
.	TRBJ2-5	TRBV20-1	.	TGCAGTGCAAGGGGGACGTTAGGCCGGGAGACCCAGTACTTC	CSARGTLGRETQYF
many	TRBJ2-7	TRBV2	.	TGTGCCAGCAGTGAAGGTGCCGGCCGGGCCTACGAGCAGTACTTC	CASSEGAGRAYEQYF
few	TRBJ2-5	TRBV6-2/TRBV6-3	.	TGTGCCAGCAAGGCCCCACAAGAGACCCAGTACTTC	CASKAPQETQYF
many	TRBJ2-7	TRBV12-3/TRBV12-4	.	TGTGCCAGCAGTTTAAGAGGGCCATCCCCGAGCTCCTACGAGCAGTACTTC	CASSLRGPSPSSYEQYF
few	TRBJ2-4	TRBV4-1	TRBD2	TGCGCCAGCAGCCACCACGGACTAGCCAGGGGCAAAAACATTCAGTACTTC	CASSHHGLARGKNIQYF
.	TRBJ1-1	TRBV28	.	TGTGCCAGCAGTTTGCCTGGACAAGACACTGAAGCTTTCTTT	CASSLPGQDTEAFF
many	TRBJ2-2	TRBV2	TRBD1	TGTGCCAGCAGCGACACCGGGACAGGGGCGGCCGGGGAGCTGTTTTTT	CASSDTGTGAAGELFF
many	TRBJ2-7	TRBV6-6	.	TGTGCCAGCAGTTACTCTCCGGGGTCGAGCTCCTACGAGCAGTACTTC	CASSYSPGSSSYEQYF
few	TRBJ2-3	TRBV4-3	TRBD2	TGCGCCAGCAGCCAAGGACTAGCGGGAGGCGGGACAGATACGCAGTATTTT	CASSQGLAGGGTDTQYF
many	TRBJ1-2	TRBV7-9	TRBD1	TGTGCCAGCGCAGGGGGCCGGGACAGGAGCTATGGCTACACCTTC	CASAGGRDRSYGYTF
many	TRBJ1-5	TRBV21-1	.	TGTGCCAGCAGCAAAGTCCCGGCGGAGAGCAATCAGCCCCAGCATTTT	CASSKVPAESNQPQHF
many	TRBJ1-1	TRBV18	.	TGTGCCAGCTCACCCTTTCAGGGACCTACGAACACTGAAGCTTTCTTT	CASSPFQGPTNTEAFF
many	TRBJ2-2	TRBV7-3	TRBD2	TGTGCCAGCAGCGTCACGGCCGGGACTACGAACACCGGGGAGCTGTTTTTT	CASSVTAGTTNTGELFF
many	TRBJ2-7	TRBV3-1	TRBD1	TGTGCCAGCAGCCATACATCCGGGACAGGGGGCCCCACGCAGAACTTC	CASSHTSGTGGPTQNF
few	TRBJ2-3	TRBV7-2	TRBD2	TGTGCCAGCAGCTTTAGCGGGGGGGCAAGACCTACAGATACGCAGTATTTT	CASSFSGGARPTDTQYF
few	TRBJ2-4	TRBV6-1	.	TGTGCCAGCAGTGAAACAGGGCTCGGGGCCAAAAACATTCAGTACTTC	CASSETGLGAKNIQYF
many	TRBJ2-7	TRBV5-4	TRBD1	TGTGCCAGCAGCTACAGGGGAAGCTACGAGCAGTACTTC	CASSYRGSYEQYF
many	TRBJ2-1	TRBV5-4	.	TGTGCCAGCAGCATTACAGGGAGTGACAATGAGCAGTTCTTC	CASSITGSDNEQFF
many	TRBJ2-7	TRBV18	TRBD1	TGTGCCAGCTCACCTTTGCCGGACAGGGCTGGGGAGCAGTACTTC	CASSPLPDRAGEQYF
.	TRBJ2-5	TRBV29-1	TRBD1	TGCAGCGTCCGGACAGGGGGCGCAGAGACCCAGTACTTC	CSVRTGGAETQYF
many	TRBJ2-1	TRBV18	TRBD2	TGTGCCAGCTCAAGGTCGGCTAGCGGGGATCACGAGCAGTTCTTC	CASSRSASGDHEQFF
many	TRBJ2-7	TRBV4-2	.	TGTGCCAGCAGCCAAGTCCCAGGGTCGAGATACGAGCAGTACTTC	CASSQVPGSRYEQYF
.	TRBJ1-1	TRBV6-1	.	TGTGCCAGCAGTGAAGCGGTGCGGGGGGGCACTGAAGCTTTCTTT	CASSEAVRGGTEAFF
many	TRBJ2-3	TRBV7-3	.	TGTGCCAGCAGCTCGATCGGGGGCACAGATACGCAGTATTTT	CASSSIGGTDTQYF
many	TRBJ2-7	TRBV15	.	TGTGCCACCAGCGGCTGGGACTCCTACGAGCAGTACTTC	CATSGWDSYEQYF
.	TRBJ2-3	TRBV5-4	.	TGTGCCAGCAGCTTGGCACTAGCTGCAGATACGCAGTATTTT	CASSLALAADTQYF
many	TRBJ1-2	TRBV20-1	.	TGCAGTGCTAGTGGCCGGACAGCCTCCTACTATGGCTACACCTTC	CSASGRTASYYGYTF
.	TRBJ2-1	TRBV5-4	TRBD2	TGTGCCAGCAGCTTTTTAGCGGGAGAAAGTATTGCCAATGAGCAGTTCTTC	CASSFLAGESIANEQFF
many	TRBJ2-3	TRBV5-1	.	TGCGCCAGCAGCCCTACGTCAGGGACAGATACGCAGTATTTT	CASSPTSGTDTQYF
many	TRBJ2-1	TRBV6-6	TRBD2	TGTGCCAGCAGCCCTACTAGCGGGAGTATGATTTACAATGAGCAGTTCTTC	CASSPTSGSMIYNEQFF
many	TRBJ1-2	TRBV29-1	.	TGCAGCGTTGGAGGGGGGGAAGGCTATGGCTACACCTTC	CSVGGGEGYGYTF
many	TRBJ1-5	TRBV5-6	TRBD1	TGTGCCAGCAGCCGGGGGACAGGGGAGAATCAGCCCCAGCATTTT	CASSRGTGENQPQHF
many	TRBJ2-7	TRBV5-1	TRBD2	TGCGCCAGCAGCTTGGCGCCTAGCGGGAGCTCCTACGAGCAGTACTTC	CASSLAPSGSSYEQYF
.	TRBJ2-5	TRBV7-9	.	TGTGCCAGCAGCTTAACGGAAGAGACCCAGTACTTC	CASSLTEETQYF
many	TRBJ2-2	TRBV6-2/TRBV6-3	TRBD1	TGTGCCAGCAGTTACGACGACAGGGGGACCGGGGAGCTGTTTTTT	CASSYDDRGTGELFF
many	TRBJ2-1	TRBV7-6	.	TGTGCCAGCAGCTCCAGCAGAAGCTCCTACAATGAGCAGTTCTTC	CASSSSRSSYNEQFF
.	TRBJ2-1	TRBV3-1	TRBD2	TGTGCCAGCAGCCAAGGACTAGCGGGAGTAGGGAACAATGAGCAGTTCTTC	CASSQGLAGVGNNEQFF
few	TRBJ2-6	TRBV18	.	TGTGCCAGCTCACCCCCGGGGGGCCACTCTGGGGCCAACGTCCTGACTTTC	CASSPPGGHSGANVLTF